This TCR beta chain derives from a study of blood T cell repertoires in COVID-19. In the study overall: COVID-19 samples collected from the United States, Italy and Spain covered acute and convalescent phases. T cells, B-cell-depleted T cells, or PBMCs supplied cDNA or gDNA.

Original data processing: Using reference gene primer amplification, nucleated cell counts were estimated. Measured with immunoSEQ multiplex PCR; TCRdb has only the in-frame clones, and not every one. V, J and clone size were drawn from that table, and D and trimming were deduced from the DNA. The sample yields about 180,000 clones, approximately 87% seen once. Seattle researchers signed up patients amid active infection and tracked them longitudinally. Germline V lookup: CDR1 MDHEN, CDR2 SYDVKM. CDR3 length: 14 residues. The junction had 8 bases not matched to a gene; V was cut back by 9 bases and J by 3 bases.

The receptor was isolated from a woman aged 70 to 79 with COVID-19, enrolled during active disease. Sequencing used peripheral blood. The rearrangement links TRBV28 to TRBJ1-3; TRBD1 aligns across 7 bases. This CDR3 reads CASQGGHFGNTIYF. In DNA form, the CDR3 reads TGTGCCAGTCAGGGGGGACATTTTGGAAACACCATATATTTT.